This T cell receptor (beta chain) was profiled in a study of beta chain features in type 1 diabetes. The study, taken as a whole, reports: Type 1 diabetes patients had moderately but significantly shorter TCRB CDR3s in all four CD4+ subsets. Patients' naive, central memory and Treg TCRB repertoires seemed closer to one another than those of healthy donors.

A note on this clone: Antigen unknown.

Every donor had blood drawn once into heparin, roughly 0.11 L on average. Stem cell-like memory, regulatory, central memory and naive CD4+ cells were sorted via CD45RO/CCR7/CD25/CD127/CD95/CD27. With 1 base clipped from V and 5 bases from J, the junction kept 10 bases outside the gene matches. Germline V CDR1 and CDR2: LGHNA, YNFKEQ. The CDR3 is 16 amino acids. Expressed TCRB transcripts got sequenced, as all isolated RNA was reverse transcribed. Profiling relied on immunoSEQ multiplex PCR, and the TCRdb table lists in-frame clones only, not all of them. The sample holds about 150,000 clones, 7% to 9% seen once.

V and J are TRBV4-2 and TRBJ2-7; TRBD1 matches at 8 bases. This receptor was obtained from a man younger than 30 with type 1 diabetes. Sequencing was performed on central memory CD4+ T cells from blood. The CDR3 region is CASSQGNGQGFNEQYF. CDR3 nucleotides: TGTGCCAGCAGCCAAGGCAATGGACAGGGTTTTAACGAGCAGTACTTC.